This T cell receptor (beta chain) comes out of a study of blood T cell repertoires in COVID-19. Across the whole study: Samples came from the United States, Italy and Spain, spanning acute and convalescent COVID-19. T cells, B-cell-depleted T cells, or PBMCs provided the cDNA or gDNA that served as material.

Participant age was about 18 to 89 years, and participants resided in 24 US areas. This clone was recorded once. Clones were sequenced by immunoSEQ multiplex PCR, and TCRdb holds only the in-frame ones, with some missing. Among under 500,000 clones listed, around 90% were seen once. The length of the CDR3 is 16 residues. In germline, CDR1 is SNHLY, CDR2 FYNNEI. The V segment lost 7 bases and the J segment 1 base; nucleotides outside the gene matches: 8. The chain joins TRBV2 to TRBJ2-2; 8 bases are a match to TRBD2. The clonotype comes from a woman under 30 with acute COVID-19. Sequencing used PBMCs or T cells enriched from blood (not recorded which). The CDR3 sequence is CASTSHSGENTGELFF. The CDR3 DNA sequence: TGTGCCAGCACCTCCCATAGCGGGGAGAACACCGGGGAGCTGTTTTTT.